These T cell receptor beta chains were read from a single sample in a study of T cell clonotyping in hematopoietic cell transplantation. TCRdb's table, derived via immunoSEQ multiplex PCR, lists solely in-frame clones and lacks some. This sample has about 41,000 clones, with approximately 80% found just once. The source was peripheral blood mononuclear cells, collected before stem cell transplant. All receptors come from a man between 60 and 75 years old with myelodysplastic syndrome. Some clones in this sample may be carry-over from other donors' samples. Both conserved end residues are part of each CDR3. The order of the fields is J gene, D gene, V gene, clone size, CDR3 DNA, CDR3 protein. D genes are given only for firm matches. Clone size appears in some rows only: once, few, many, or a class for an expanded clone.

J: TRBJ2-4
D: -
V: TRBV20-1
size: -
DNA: TGCAGTGTCTCGAGGGGAAACATTCAGTACTTC
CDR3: CSVSRGNIQYF

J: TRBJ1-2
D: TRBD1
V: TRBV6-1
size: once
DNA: TGTGCCAGCAGGACAGGGGGCGCGAACTATGGCTACACCTTC
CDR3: CASRTGGANYGYTF

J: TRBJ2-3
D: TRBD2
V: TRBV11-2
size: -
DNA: TGTGCCAGCAGCACGGGGGGGGTGAAAAACACAGATACGCAGTATTTT
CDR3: CASSTGGVKNTDTQYF

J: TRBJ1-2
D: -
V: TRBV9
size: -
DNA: TGTGCCAGCAGCCACAGATTCTATGGCTACACCTTC
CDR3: CASSHRFYGYTF

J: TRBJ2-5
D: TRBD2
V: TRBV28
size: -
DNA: TGTGCCAGCAGTTTGCCTAGCGGGGGGGGAGAGACCCAGTACTTC
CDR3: CASSLPSGGGETQYF

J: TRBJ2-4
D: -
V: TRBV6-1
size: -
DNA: TGTGCCAGCAGTGAAGAGTACAGGGTCAACATTCAGTACTTC
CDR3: CASSEEYRVNIQYF

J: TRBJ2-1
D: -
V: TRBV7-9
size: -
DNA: TGTGCCAGCAGCTTAAAGTATTCGTCGCAGTTCTTC
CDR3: CASSLKYSSQFF

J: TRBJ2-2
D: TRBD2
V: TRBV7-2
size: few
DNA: TGTGCCAGCAGCTTAGGTGGGGGAGGGACCACCGGGGAGCTGTTTTTT
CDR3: CASSLGGGGTTGELFF

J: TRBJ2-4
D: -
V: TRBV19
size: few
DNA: TGTGCCAGTAGTGCAGGGACCTCAGCCAAAAACATTCAGTACTTC
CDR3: CASSAGTSAKNIQYF

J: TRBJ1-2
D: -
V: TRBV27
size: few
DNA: TGTGCCAGCACCCTGAACAGGAGGGGAGGGTATGGCTACACCTTC
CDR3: CASTLNRRGGYGYTF

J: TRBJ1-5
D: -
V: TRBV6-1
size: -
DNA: TGTGCCAGCAGTGAAGCGGGACGGAGCAATCAGCCCCAGCATTTT
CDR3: CASSEAGRSNQPQHF

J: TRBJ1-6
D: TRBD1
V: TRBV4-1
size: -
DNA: TGCGCCACGAGAGGGGGCACCAATTCACCCCTCCACTTT
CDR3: CATRGGTNSPLHF

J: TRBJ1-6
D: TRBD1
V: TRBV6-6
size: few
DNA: TGTGCCAGCAGCGACAGGGTTAATAGTTCACCCCTCCACTTT
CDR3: CASSDRVNSSPLHF

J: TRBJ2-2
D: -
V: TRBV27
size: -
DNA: TGTGCCGCCGCTTCACCGCGGGGGACAGGCACCGGGGAGCTGTTTTTT
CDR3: CAAASPRGTGTGELFF

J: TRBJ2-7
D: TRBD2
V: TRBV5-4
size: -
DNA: TGTGCCAGCAGCAGCTCCTCCGGGACTAGAGGCTTGGACGAGCAGTACTTC
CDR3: CASSSSSGTRGLDEQYF

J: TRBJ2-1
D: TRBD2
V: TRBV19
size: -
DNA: TGTGCCAGTAGTATTCTAGCGGGGGCCCCTCTAGGTGGACAGTTCTTC
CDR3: CASSILAGAPLGGQFF

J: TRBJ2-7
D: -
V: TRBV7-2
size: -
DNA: TGTGCCAGCAGCTTACCGATCAACTCCTACGAGCAGTACTTC
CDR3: CASSLPINSYEQYF

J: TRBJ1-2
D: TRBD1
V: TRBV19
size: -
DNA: TGTGCCAGTAGTTTTCCGGGACAGGGTTCCGGCTACACCTTC
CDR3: CASSFPGQGSGYTF

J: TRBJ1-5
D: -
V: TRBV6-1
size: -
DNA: TGTGCCAGCAGTGAGAGAAGGACAAGTAGCAATCAGCCCCAGCATTTT
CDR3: CASSERRTSSNQPQHF

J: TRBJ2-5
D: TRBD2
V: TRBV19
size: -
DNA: TGTGCCAGTAGTATGGAGGCGGGGGACCAAGAGACCCAGTACTTC
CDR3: CASSMEAGDQETQYF

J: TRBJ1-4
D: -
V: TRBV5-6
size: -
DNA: TGTGCCAGCAGCTTAGGCTGGGGGAATGAAAAACTGTTTTTT
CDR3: CASSLGWGNEKLFF

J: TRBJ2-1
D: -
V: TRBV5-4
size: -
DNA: TGTGCCAGCAGCCCGGGACCCCAAACGGACAATGAGCAGTTCTTC
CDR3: CASSPGPQTDNEQFF

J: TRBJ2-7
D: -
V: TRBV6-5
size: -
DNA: TGTGCCAGCAGTTACTCGAATTCGGCGGTGTCCTACGAGCAGTACTTC
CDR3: CASSYSNSAVSYEQYF

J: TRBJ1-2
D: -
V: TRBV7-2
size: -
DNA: TGTGCCAGCAGCTCGTCAGGGCGCCCTAACTATGGCTACACCTTC
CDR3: CASSSSGRPNYGYTF

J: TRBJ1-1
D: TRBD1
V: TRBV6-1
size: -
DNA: TGTGCCAGCAGTGAAGAAGGTCCCGGCAGGGGGACTGGAGCTTTCTTT
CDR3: CASSEEGPGRGTGAFF

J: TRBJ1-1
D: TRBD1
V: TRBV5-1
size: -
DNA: TGCGCCAGCAGCGGGGCGGACAGGGGTGGGAACACTGAAGCTTTCTTT
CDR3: CASSGADRGGNTEAFF

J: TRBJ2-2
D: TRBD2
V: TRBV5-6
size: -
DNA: TGTGCCAGCAGCCCTGGACTAGCGGGGGGGCGGACCACCGGGGAGCTGTTTTTT
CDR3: CASSPGLAGGRTTGELFF

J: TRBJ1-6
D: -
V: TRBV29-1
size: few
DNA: TGCAGCGTGCGAGACAGAGCCAATAATTCACCCCTCCACTTT
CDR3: CSVRDRANNSPLHF

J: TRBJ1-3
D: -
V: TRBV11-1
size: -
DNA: TGTGCCAGCGGGCCAGACGAGAACACCATATATTTT
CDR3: CASGPDENTIYF

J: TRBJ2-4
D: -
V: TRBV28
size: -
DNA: TGTGCCAGCCTTTCCGGGACTGGCTCGAACATTCAGTACTTC
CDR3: CASLSGTGSNIQYF

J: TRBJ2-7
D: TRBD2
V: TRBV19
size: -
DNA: TGTGCCAGTAGTAGGGGACTAGCGGGGGGGAACCCCTACGAGCAGTACTTC
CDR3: CASSRGLAGGNPYEQYF

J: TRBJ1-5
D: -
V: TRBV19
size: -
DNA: TGTGCCAGTAATAGAGGTCCCCAAGATCATAGCAATCAGCCCCAGCATTTT
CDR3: CASNRGPQDHSNQPQHF

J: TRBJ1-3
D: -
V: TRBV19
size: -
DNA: TGTGCCAGTAGTATAGATGGTGGAGGGGCCGGCTCTGGAAACACCATATATTTT
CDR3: CASSIDGGGAGSGNTIYF

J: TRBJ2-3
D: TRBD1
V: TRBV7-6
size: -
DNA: TGTGCCAGCAGCTTTGGGACAGACACAGATACGCAGTATTTT
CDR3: CASSFGTDTDTQYF

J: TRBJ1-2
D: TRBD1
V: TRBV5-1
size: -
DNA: TGCGCCAGCAGCTTGATCCCGGGACAGGGAGATGGCTACACCTTC
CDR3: CASSLIPGQGDGYTF

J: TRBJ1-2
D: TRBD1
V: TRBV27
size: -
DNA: TGTGCCAGCAGTTTCTGGATATCCGGAGACAGGGTTGGCTACACCTTC
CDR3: CASSFWISGDRVGYTF

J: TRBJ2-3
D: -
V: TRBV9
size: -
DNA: TGTGCCAGCAGCTTTTTGGTGGGGGGGCAAGGAGATACGCAGTATTTT
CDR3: CASSFLVGGQGDTQYF

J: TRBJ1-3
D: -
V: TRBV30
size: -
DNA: TGTGCCTGGAGTAAGGGGTATGCTGGAAACACCATATATTTT
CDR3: CAWSKGYAGNTIYF

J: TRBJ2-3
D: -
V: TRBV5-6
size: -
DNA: TGTGCCAGCAGCTTGTCCGGAGATACGCAGTATTTT
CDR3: CASSLSGDTQYF

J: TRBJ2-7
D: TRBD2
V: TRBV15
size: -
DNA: TGTGCCACCAGCAGAGATACGACTAGCGGAGCCTACGAGCAGTACTTC
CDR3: CATSRDTTSGAYEQYF

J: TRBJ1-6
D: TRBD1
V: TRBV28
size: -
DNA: TGTGCCAGCAGTCCACCGACAGGGAGCTCCTATAATTCACCCCTCCACTTT
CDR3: CASSPPTGSSYNSPLHF

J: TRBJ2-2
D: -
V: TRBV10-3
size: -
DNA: TGTGCCATCAGGCCTGGGACAAGGGGTGACACCGGGGAGCTGTTTTTT
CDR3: CAIRPGTRGDTGELFF

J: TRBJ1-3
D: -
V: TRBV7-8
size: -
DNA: TGTGCCAGCAGCTTAAGGAGACAAGGTGGCCCTGGAAACACCATATATTTT
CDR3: CASSLRRQGGPGNTIYF

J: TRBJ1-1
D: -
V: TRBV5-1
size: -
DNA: TGCGCCAGCAGCTCTGGATCAACGTCCTCGAACACTGAAGCTTTCTTT
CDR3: CASSSGSTSSNTEAFF

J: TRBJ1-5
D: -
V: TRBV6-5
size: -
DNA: TGTGCCAGCAGTAACCGGGAAGGGAGCAATCAGCCCCAGCATTTT
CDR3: CASSNREGSNQPQHF

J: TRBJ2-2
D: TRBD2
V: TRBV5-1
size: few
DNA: TGCGCCAGCAGAAAAGCGGGGGGGAGCACCGGGGAGCTGTTTTTT
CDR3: CASRKAGGSTGELFF

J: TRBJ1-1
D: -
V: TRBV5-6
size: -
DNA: TGTGCCAGCAGCTTGGGTCCCGCTGGGAGCACTGAAGCTTTCTTT
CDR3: CASSLGPAGSTEAFF

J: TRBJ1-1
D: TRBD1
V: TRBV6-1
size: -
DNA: TGTGCCAGCAGTGGCCGGACAGGGGGGAACACTGAAGCTTTCTTT
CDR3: CASSGRTGGNTEAFF

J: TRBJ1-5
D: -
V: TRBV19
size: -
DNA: TGTGCCAGTAGTGCGGGCGGAGGACTCAATCAGCCCCAGCATTTT
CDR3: CASSAGGGLNQPQHF

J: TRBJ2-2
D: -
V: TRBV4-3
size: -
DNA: TGCGCCAGCAGCCAAGAAGGAGGGGTCACCACCGGGGAGCTGTTTTTT
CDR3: CASSQEGGVTTGELFF